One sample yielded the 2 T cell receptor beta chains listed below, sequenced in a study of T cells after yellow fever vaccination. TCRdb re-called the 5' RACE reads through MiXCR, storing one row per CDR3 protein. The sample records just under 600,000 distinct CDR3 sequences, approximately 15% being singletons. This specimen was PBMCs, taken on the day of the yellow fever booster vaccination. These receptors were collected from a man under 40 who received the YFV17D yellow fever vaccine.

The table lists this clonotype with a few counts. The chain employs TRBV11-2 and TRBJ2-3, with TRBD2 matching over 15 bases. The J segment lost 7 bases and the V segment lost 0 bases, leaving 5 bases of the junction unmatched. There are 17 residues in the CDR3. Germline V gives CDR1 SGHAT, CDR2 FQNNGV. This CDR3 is CASSLERTSGRGNTQYF. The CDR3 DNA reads TGTGCCAGCAGCTTAGAGCGGACTAGCGGGAGGGGAAATACGCAGTATTTT. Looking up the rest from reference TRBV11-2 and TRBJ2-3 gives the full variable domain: EAGVAQSPRYKIIEKRQSVAFWCNPISGHATLYWYQQILGQGPKLLIQFQNNGVVDDSQLPKDRFSAERLKGVDSTLKIQPAKLEDSAVYLCASSLERTSGRGNTQYFGPGTRLTVL.

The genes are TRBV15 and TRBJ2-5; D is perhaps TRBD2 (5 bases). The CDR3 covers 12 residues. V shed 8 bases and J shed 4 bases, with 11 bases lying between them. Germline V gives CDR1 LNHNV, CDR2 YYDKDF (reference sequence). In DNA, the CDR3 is TGTGCCACCTCGTTTGCGGGAGAGACCCAGTACTTC. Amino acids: CATSFAGETQYF. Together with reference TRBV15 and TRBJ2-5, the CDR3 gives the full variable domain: DAMVIQNPRYQVTQFGKPVTLSCSQTLNHNVMYWYQQKSSQAPKLLFHYYDKDFNNEADTPDNFQSRRPNTSFCFLDIRSPGLGDTAMYLCATSFAGETQYFGPGTRLLVL.